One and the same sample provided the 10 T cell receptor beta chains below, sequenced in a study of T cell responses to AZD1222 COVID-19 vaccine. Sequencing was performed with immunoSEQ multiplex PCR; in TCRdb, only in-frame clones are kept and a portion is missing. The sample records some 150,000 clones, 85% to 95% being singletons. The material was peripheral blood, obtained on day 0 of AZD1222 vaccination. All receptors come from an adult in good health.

CDR3 sequence: CASSSPLHPAVTFF. The DNA for the CDR3 is TGTGCCAGCAGCTCTCCCCTCCACCCCGCCGTGACTTTCTTT. The chain employs TRBV11-2 and TRBJ1-1; no firm D call. The CDR3 loop spans 14 amino acids. CDR1 SGHAT and CDR2 FQNNGV come from the germline V gene. The V gene lost 4 bases and the J gene lost 12 bases, with 21 bases spanning the gap.

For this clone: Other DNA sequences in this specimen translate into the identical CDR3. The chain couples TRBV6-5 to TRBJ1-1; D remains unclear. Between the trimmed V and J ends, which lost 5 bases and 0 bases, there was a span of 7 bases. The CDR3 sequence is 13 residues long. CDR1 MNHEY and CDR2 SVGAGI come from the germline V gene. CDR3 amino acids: CASSPSMNTEAFF. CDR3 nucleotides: TGTGCCAGCAGTCCGTCGATGAACACTGAAGCTTTCTTT.

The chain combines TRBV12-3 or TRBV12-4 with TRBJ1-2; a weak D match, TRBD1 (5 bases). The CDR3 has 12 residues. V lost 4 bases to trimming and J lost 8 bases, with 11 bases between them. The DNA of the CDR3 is TGTGCCAGCAGTTCCGGGGCGCGGGGCTACACCTTC. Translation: CASSSGARGYTF.

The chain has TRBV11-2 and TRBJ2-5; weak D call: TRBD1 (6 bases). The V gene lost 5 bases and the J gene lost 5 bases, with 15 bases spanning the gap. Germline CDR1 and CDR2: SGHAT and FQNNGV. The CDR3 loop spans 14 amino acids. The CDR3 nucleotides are TGTGCCAGCAGCCGGGACATAGGACGGGAGACCCAGTACTTC. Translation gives CASSRDIGRETQYF.

CDR3 DNA sequence: TGTGCCAGCAGCGTAGCATTGGGGTGGTGGGGCTACACCTTC. Translated: CASSVALGWWGYTF. The rearrangement joins TRBV9 to TRBJ1-2; D gene ambiguous. Germline V gene lookup returns CDR1 SGDLS and CDR2 YYNGEE. The length of the CDR3 is 14 residues. The V end was cut by 0 bases, the J end by 8 bases, with 14 bases between.

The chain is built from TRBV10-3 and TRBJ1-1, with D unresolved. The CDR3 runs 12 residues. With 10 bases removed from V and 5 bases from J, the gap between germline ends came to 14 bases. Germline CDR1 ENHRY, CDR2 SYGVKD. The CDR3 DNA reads TGTGCCACTAGTGGAGGTCGGACTGAAGCTTTCTTT. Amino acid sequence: CATSGGRTEAFF.

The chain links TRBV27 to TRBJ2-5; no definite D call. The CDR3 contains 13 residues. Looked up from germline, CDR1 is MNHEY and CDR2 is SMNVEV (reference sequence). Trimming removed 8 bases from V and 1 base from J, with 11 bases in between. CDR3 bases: TGTGCCAGCCGCCTTGTGCCCCAAGAGACCCAGTACTTC. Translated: CASRLVPQETQYF.

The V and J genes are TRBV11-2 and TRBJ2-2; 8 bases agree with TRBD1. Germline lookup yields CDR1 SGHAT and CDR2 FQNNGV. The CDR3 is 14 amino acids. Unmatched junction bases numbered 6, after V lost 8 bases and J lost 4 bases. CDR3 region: CASHRTGSTGELFF. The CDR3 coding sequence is TGTGCCAGCCACAGGACAGGGTCCACCGGGGAGCTGTTTTTT.

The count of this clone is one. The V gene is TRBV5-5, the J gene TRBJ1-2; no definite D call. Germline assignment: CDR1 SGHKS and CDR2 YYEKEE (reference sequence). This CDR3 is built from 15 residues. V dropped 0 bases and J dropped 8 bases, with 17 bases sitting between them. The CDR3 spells CASSLGYLPREGYTF. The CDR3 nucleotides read TGTGCCAGCAGCTTGGGCTACCTTCCCCGCGAGGGCTACACCTTC.

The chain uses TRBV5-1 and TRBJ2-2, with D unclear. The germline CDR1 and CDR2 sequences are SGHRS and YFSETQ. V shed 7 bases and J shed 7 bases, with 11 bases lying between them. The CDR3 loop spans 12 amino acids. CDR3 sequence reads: CASGTQNGELFF. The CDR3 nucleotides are TGCGCCAGCGGTACTCAAAACGGGGAGCTGTTTTTT.